The present T cell receptor (beta chain) was sequenced within a study of regulatory T cells in long-lasting Graves disease. Library construction for TCR beta used iRepertoire HTBI primers and Arm-PCR of CDR3 regions. TCRdb itself ran the multiplex PCR reads through MiXCR, one entry per CDR3 protein. The sample includes over 300,000 distinct CDR3 sequences, 15% to 17% seen only once; the top ten take around a fifth. This clonotype was seen ten or more times. Time point meaning: newly diagnosed GD, antithyroid drugs for less than 3 months. Generation of the TCR library employed RNA extracted from PBMCs. Patients all came to the study from an endocrinology department in Xi'an, China. V was pared by 5 bases and J by 9 bases, with 19 bases between. Germline assignment: CDR1 MNHEY and CDR2 SMNVEV (reference sequence). The CDR3 covers 14 residues.

J is TRBJ1-2 and V is TRBV27; a weak D match, TRBD1 (5 bases). The origin of this receptor is a female donor with Graves disease. The source material was peripheral blood mononuclear cells (PBMCs), sampled at new diagnosis, from a patient treated with antithyroid drugs. CDR3 sequence reads: CASSESGVVLSYTF. CDR3 coding DNA: TGTGCCAGCAGTGAATCGGGGGTGGTTTTGAGCTACACCTTC.